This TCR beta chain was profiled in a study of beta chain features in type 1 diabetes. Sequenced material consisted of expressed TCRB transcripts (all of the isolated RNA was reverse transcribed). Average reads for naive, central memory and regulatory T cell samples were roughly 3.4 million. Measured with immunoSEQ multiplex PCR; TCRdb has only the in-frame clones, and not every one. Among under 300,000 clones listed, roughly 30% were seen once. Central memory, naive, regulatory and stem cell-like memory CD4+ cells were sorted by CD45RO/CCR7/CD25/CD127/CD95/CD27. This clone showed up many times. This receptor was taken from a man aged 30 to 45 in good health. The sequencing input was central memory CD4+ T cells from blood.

DNA for the CDR3: TGTGCCAGCACCGCGCCGGGTTTGGGAAACATTCAGTACTTC. Protein product: CASTAPGLGNIQYF. The chain employs TRBV28 and TRBJ2-4; D gene ambiguous. This CDR3 spans 14 amino acids. Trimming took off 7 bases at V and 6 bases at J, with 16 bases between the two ends. CDR1 and CDR2 (germline): MDHEN, SYDVKM.